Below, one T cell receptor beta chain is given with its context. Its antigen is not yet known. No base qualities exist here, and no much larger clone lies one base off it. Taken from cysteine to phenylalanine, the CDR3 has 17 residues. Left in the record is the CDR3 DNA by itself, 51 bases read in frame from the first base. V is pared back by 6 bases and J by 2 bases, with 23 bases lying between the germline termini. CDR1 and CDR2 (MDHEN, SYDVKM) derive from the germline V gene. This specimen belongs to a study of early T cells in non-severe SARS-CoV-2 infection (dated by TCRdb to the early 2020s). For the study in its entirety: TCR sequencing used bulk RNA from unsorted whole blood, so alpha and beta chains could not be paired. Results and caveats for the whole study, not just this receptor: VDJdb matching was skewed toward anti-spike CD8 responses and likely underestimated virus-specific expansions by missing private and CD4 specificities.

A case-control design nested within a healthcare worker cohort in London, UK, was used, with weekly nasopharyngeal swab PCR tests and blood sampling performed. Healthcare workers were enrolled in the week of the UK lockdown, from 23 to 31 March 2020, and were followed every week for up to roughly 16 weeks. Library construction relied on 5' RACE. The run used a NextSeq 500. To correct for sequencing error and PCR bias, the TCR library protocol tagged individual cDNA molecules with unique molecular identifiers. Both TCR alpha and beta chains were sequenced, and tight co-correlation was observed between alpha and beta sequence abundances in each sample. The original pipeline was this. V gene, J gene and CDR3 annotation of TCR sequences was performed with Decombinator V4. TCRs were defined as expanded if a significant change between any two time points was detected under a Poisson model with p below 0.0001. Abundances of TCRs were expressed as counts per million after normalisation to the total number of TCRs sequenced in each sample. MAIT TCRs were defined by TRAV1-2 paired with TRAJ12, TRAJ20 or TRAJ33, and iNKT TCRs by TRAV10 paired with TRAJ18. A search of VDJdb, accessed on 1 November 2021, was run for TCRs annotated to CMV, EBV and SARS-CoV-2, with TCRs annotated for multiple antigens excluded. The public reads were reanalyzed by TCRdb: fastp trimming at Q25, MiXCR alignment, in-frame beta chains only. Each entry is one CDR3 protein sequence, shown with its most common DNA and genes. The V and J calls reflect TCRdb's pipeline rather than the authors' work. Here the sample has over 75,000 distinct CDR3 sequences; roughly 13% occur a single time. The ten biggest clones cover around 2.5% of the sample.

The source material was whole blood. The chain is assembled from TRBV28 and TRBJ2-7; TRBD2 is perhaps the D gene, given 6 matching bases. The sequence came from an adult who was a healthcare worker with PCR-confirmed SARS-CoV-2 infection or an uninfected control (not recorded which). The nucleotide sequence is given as TGTGCCAGCAGCCGGAGGAGGGCCTTAAGGGGACCCTACGAGCAGTACTTC. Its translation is CASSRRRALRGPYEQYF.